Given below is one T cell receptor (beta chain) in context. Its cognate antigen is unknown. The V gene's germline CDR1 is DFQATT and CDR2 SNEGSKA (reference sequence). CDR3 size: 14 residues. Trimming took off 6 bases at V and 0 bases at J, with 11 bases between the two ends. CD4+CD45RO+CD25- cells were isolated as memory CD4+ T cells. Study findings and constraints: Tumor memory CD4+ T cell TCR gene usage clustered with blood and lymph node memory CD4+ cells and lymph node naive CD4+ cells.

Semi-nested PCR with Nested Universal Primer A followed constant-region reverse priming of full-length variable regions. TCRdb itself ran the 5' RACE reads through MiXCR, one entry per CDR3 protein. The sample lists 62,000 or so distinct CDR3 sequences, around a fifth occurring once. The chain links TRBV20-1 to TRBJ1-4; tentatively, D is TRBD1 (5 bases). The receptor was derived from a female donor with breast cancer. The specimen sequenced was memory CD4+ T cells sorted from a lymph node. The sample's subset: memory CD4+ T cells, CD4+CD45RO+CD25-. The CDR3 DNA reads TGCAGTGCCTCCAGGGCCGCAACTAATGAAAAACTGTTTTTT. This translates into CSASRAATNEKLFF.